The next 30 T cell receptor beta chains were all read from a single sample in a study of vaccination effects on CD4 cells after COVID-19. Sequencing was preceded by expansion of antigen-specific CD4+ T cells with viral peptide pools in the ViraFEST assay. Following culture for approximately ten days, CD4+ T cells were isolated. The healthy vaccine recipients, who had no prior SARS-CoV-2 infection, showed negative nucleocapsid antibodies. Their antigen targets remain unknown. Libraries were prepared by immunoSEQ multiplex PCR; TCRdb keeps only in-frame clonotypes and omits some of them. The sample consists of 35,000 to 40,000 clones, about three fifths of them appearing once. This specimen was CD4+ T cells from PBMCs cultured with HCoV-OC43 spike peptides, taken before COVID-19 vaccination. Subset described: HCoV-OC43 spike overlapping peptide pool stimulation. The origin of the receptors is a human donor who received a COVID-19 vaccine.

V gene TRBV5-1 combines with J gene TRBJ1-2; 9 bases agree with TRBD1. Germline V lookup: CDR1 SGHRS, CDR2 YFSETQ. V gave up 5 bases and J gave up 2 bases; unmatched junction bases: 4. CDR3 length equals 14 residues. The CDR3 is CASRSGQGNYGYTF. CDR3 sequence (DNA): TGCGCCAGCAGGTCGGGACAGGGAAACTATGGCTACACCTTC.

This clone came up a few times. This CDR3 is missing its conserved last phenylalanine or tryptophan, likely due to a read error. The DNA is omitted, as the CDR3 cannot be located on it reliably, and the CDR3 follows TCRdb's listing. The rearrangement links TRBV29-1 to TRBJ1-2; TRBD1, the table's D call, lacks a check against the DNA. The CDR3 contains 8 residues when both ends are counted. Germline assignment: CDR1 SQVTM and CDR2 ANQGSEA. The CDR3 here is CSVERQVS.

The chain uses TRBV9 and TRBJ1-3; D not certain. Trimming took 0 bases from V and 2 from J, leaving 9 bases between them. The CDR3 is made up of 15 amino acids. Germline V gives CDR1 SGDLS, CDR2 YYNGEE. CDR3 DNA: TGTGCCAGCAGCGTAGGGTCGATAGCTGGAAACACCATATATTTT. The encoded protein is CASSVGSIAGNTIYF.

The chain links TRBV7-7 to TRBJ1-1; D not certain. CDR1 is SSHAT and CDR2 is FNYEAQ in the germline V gene (reference sequence). V was pared by 5 bases and J by 1 base, with 8 bases between. This CDR3 has 13 amino acids. CDR3 nucleotides: TGTGCCAGCAGCCGAACGCCGAACACTGAAGCTTTCTTT. This sequence encodes CASSRTPNTEAFF.

The chain uses TRBV6-4 and TRBJ1-6; D not resolved. The CDR3 runs 14 residues. V was trimmed by 5 bases and J by 6 bases, leaving 11 bases between them. Germline CDR1 and CDR2: MRHNA and SNTAGT. CDR3 loop: CASSKEAVNSPLHF. In DNA, the CDR3 is TGTGCCAGCAGTAAAGAGGCCGTTAATTCACCCCTCCACTTT.

This clone occurred a few times. J is TRBJ1-2 and V is TRBV5-6; no firm D call. Trimming removed 0 bases at V and 0 bases at J, with 12 bases between. Germline lookup yields CDR1 SGHDT and CDR2 YYEEEE. The CDR3 is made up of 16 amino acids. The CDR3 reads CASSLAAAVTNYGYTF. In DNA form, the CDR3 reads TGTGCCAGCAGCTTGGCCGCGGCAGTAACTAACTATGGCTACACCTTC.

The chain combines TRBV11-2 with TRBJ2-5; no clear D gene. The germline V and J ends were trimmed by 7 bases and 3 bases, with 12 bases remaining between them. The CDR3 spans 13 residues. Germline V gene lookup returns CDR1 SGHAT and CDR2 FQNNGV. DNA of the CDR3: TGTGCCAGCACCTGGCAGAGGAAAGAGACCCAGTACTTC. It translates to CASTWQRKETQYF.

This chain links TRBV5-6 with TRBJ1-4; no clear D. The ends were cut back, 4 bases at V and 7 bases at J, with 5 bases in the middle. The CDR3 totals 11 residues. Germline V gene lookup returns CDR1 SGHDT and CDR2 YYEEEE. Here the CDR3 DNA reads TGTGCCAGCAGCATCACTGAAAAACTGTTTTTT. This encodes CASSITEKLFF.

V is TRBV6-1 and J is TRBJ1-5; D is unclear. Trimming cost V 4 bases and J 5 bases, with 18 bases left between them. The length of the CDR3 is 16 residues. CDR1 is MNHNS and CDR2 is SASEGT in the germline V gene. The CDR3 region is CASSVSSRQNYQPQHF. CDR3 nucleotides: TGTGCCAGCAGTGTATCCAGCCGACAAAATTATCAGCCCCAGCATTTT.

Turning to this clone: The sample has other DNA sequences that encode this CDR3 too. The chain is built from TRBV12-3 or TRBV12-4 and TRBJ2-7; D remains ambiguous. Trimming took 3 bases from V and 1 from J, leaving 7 bases between them. The CDR3 runs to 13 residues. In DNA, the CDR3 is TGTGCCAGCAGTTTCCAGGATTCCTACGAGCAGTACTTC. Residues: CASSFQDSYEQYF.

This clone was picked up one time. The J gene is TRBJ2-4, the V gene TRBV19, with 9 bases that match TRBD1. This CDR3 has 14 amino acids. Germline CDR1 and CDR2: LNHDA and SQIVND (reference sequence). J lost 7 bases, V lost 3 bases, and 4 bases had no gene match. This CDR3 reads CASSMIGTGNIQYF. CDR3 nucleotides: TGTGCCAGTAGTATGATTGGGACAGGGAACATTCAGTACTTC.

This clone was counted a few times. The chain recombines TRBV15 with TRBJ1-5; no reliable D call. The CDR3 is 14 residues long. From germline, CDR1 is LNHNV and CDR2 YYDKDF (reference sequence). The V and J ends lost 0 bases and 2 bases respectively, with 5 bases between them. This CDR3 is CATSRDRGNQPQHF. The CDR3 DNA reads as TGTGCCACCAGCAGAGATCGTGGCAATCAGCCCCAGCATTTT.

A single count supports this clone. The rearrangement links TRBV27 to TRBJ2-3; 14 bases agree with TRBD2. Germline CDR1 MNHEY, CDR2 SMNVEV (reference sequence). The V and J ends lost 5 bases and 7 bases, in that order; junction bases with no gene match: 11. CDR3 length equals 17 residues. CDR3 sequence: CASSPEGLAGEGYTQYF. CDR3 nucleotide sequence: TGTGCCAGCAGTCCCGAGGGACTAGCGGGAGAGGGGTATACGCAGTATTTT.

The chain combines TRBV7-8 with TRBJ2-5; weak D call: TRBD1 (5 bases). Trimming took off 6 bases at V and 4 bases at J, with 21 bases between the two ends. This CDR3 has 16 amino acids. From germline, CDR1 is SGHVS and CDR2 FQNEAQ. For the CDR3, the DNA is TGTGCCAGCAGGACAGCCAGGGCCCCCATGGTAGAGACCCAGTACTTC. It is translated as CASRTARAPMVETQYF.

V usage is TRBV19 and J usage is TRBJ1-5, with D possibly TRBD1 on 6 matching bases. This CDR3 has 14 amino acids. Germline V CDR1 and CDR2: LNHDA, SQIVND (reference sequence). Deletions cut 5 bases from V and 0 bases from J, with 8 bases between. The CDR3 spells CASSLTGSNQPQHF. CDR3 bases: TGTGCCAGTAGTTTGACAGGTAGCAATCAGCCCCAGCATTTT.

The chain combines TRBV6-6 with TRBJ2-1; D not resolved. Trimming took off 5 bases at V and 6 bases at J, with 11 bases between the two ends. Looked up from germline, CDR1 is MNHNY and CDR2 is SVGAGI (reference sequence). This CDR3 has 13 amino acids. CDR3 region: CASSRSYGNEQFF. The CDR3 coding sequence is TGTGCCAGCAGTCGAAGCTATGGCAATGAGCAGTTCTTC.

The rearrangement links TRBV19 to TRBJ2-7; D gene ambiguous. The CDR3 sequence is 14 residues long. Trimming left V 1 base short and J 3 bases short, with 10 bases between. CDR1 and CDR2 (germline): LNHDA, SQIVND (reference sequence). The CDR3 DNA reads as TGTGCCAGTAGTATAGCGAAGTTGAACTACGAGCAGTACTTC. Translated, it gives CASSIAKLNYEQYF. Full variable domain (remainder filled in from reference TRBV19 and TRBJ2-7): DGGITQSPKYLFRKEGQNVTLSCEQNLNHDAMYWYRQDPGQGLRLIYYSQIVNDFQKGDIAEGYSVSREKKESFPLTVTSAQKNPTAFYLCASSIAKLNYEQYFGPGTRLTVT.

V usage is TRBV18 and J usage is TRBJ1-1; a possible D gene is TRBD1 (5 bases). In germline, CDR1 is KGHSH, CDR2 LQKENI. Trimming took off 5 bases at V and 1 base at J, with 5 bases between the two ends. The CDR3 loop spans 12 amino acids. In DNA form, the CDR3 reads TGTGCCAGCTCAACAGGGAACACTGAAGCTTTCTTT. Protein sequence: CASSTGNTEAFF.

This chain links TRBV12-5 with TRBJ2-1, with a tentative D call TRBD1 (6 bases). The germline CDR1 and CDR2 sequences are LGHNT and FRNRAP. This CDR3 has 15 residues. V was cut by 5 bases and J by 4 bases, with 15 bases left in between. DNA of the CDR3: TGTGCTAGTGGTCCCACAGGGTTACTTTACAATGAGCAGTTCTTC. Residues: CASGPTGLLYNEQFF.

CDR3 DNA sequence: TGTGCCAGTAGTATTTCGCTAGCGGGGCCGAATGAGCAGTTCTTC. Translated, it gives CASSISLAGPNEQFF. This chain joins TRBV19 and TRBJ2-1; 9 bases match TRBD2. The CDR3 runs to 15 residues. V was pared by 3 bases and J by 7 bases, with 7 bases of the junction left unmatched. Looked up from germline, CDR1 is LNHDA and CDR2 is SQIVND (reference sequence).

There are a few counts of this clone. V and J are TRBV4-1 and TRBJ2-1; 15 nucleotides match TRBD2. Germline V CDR1 and CDR2: MGHRA, YSYEKL. The junction had 3 bases not matched to a gene; V was cut back by 4 bases and J by 2 bases. This CDR3 spans 17 amino acids. The CDR3 nucleotides read TGCGCCAGCAGCCTCGGACTAGCGGGAGGGCCCTACAATGAGCAGTTCTTC. Amino acid sequence: CASSLGLAGGPYNEQFF.

The J gene is TRBJ2-7, the V gene TRBV6-5, with D possibly matching TRBD1 (6 bases). Looked up from germline, CDR1 is MNHEY and CDR2 is SVGAGI. V lost 10 bases to trimming and J lost 2 bases, with 15 bases between them. CDR3 size: 13 residues. The CDR3 bases are TGTGCCACCCCAACAGGGAACACCTACGAGCAGTACTTC. It specifies CATPTGNTYEQYF.

The chain carries TRBV2 and TRBJ1-1; the D gene is possibly TRBD1 (6 bases). The CDR3 length is 16 residues. Germline lookup yields CDR1 SNHLY and CDR2 FYNNEI. V lost 4 bases to trimming and J lost 0 bases, with 15 bases between them. The CDR3 spells CASSGRQVWVNTEAFF. CDR3 DNA: TGTGCCAGCAGTGGAAGACAGGTCTGGGTGAACACTGAAGCTTTCTTT.

The gene calls are TRBV5-4 and TRBJ1-1; D may be TRBD1 (5 bases). The germline V gene has CDR1 SGHNT and CDR2 YYREEE (reference sequence). V gave up 0 bases and J gave up 0 bases, with 9 bases separating them. The CDR3 loop spans 15 amino acids. CDR3 in amino acids: CASSLEQVMNTEAFF. In DNA form, the CDR3 reads TGTGCCAGCAGCTTGGAACAGGTCATGAACACTGAAGCTTTCTTT.

This clone has only one observation. CDR3 sequence (DNA): TGTGCCAGCAGCTTAGGGGTAGCGGGAGTGGAGACCCAGTACTTC. It yields the protein CASSLGVAGVETQYF. The chain has TRBV7-7 and TRBJ2-5; TRBD2 aligns across 9 bases. CDR1 and CDR2 (germline): SSHAT, FNYEAQ (reference sequence). The CDR3 covers 15 residues. J was trimmed by 5 bases and V by 1 base; bases with no gene match: 5.

There are a few counts of this clone. The chain carries TRBV6-1 and TRBJ1-5; TRBD1 might be the D (6 bases). The V end lost 1 base, the J end lost 6 bases, and 13 bases lay between the germline ends. The CDR3 contains 15 residues. In germline, CDR1 is MNHNS, CDR2 SASEGT. The CDR3 DNA sequence: TGTGCCAGCAGTGAAGACCGACAGGCCGTTCAGCCCCAGCATTTT. Its translation: CASSEDRQAVQPQHF.

The V gene is TRBV11-3, the J gene TRBJ2-2, with 10 bases aligning to TRBD2. Germline V gene sequence: CDR1 SGHNT, CDR2 YENEEA. The CDR3 covers 15 residues. After removal of 4 bases from V and 2 bases from J, the junction contained 1 base not matched to a gene. The CDR3, as DNA: TGTGCCAGCAGCTCTAGCGGGGGTAACACCGGGGAGCTGTTTTTT. Residues: CASSSSGGNTGELFF.

The chain couples TRBV29-1 to TRBJ1-1, with D hard to call. Germline V lookup: CDR1 SQVTM, CDR2 ANQGSEA. The CDR3 is made up of 14 amino acids. With 4 bases removed from V and 0 bases from J, the gap between germline ends came to 12 bases. The DNA for the CDR3 is TGCAGCGTTGCCCAGAACTACATGAACACTGAAGCTTTCTTT. Protein: CSVAQNYMNTEAFF. The whole variable domain, remainder taken from reference TRBV29-1 and TRBJ1-1, is SAVISQKPSRDICQRGTSLTIQCQVDSQVTMMFWYRQQPGQSLTLIATANQGSEATYESGFVIDKFPISRPNLTFSTLTVSNMSPEDSSIYLCSVAQNYMNTEAFFGQGTRLTVV.

The chain has TRBV5-5 and TRBJ1-5; D perhaps matches TRBD1 (6 bases). The CDR3 is made up of 14 amino acids. Germline values: CDR1 SGHKS, CDR2 YYEKEE (reference sequence). V was cut by 4 bases and J by 1 base, with 9 bases left in between. Written as DNA, the CDR3 is TGTGCCAGCAGCGTACAGGGAAGCAATCAGCCCCAGCATTTT. This encodes CASSVQGSNQPQHF.

This clone was picked up one time. The rearrangement joins TRBV2 to TRBJ1-2; D is uncertain. CDR3 length: 13 residues. Germline CDR1 is SNHLY and CDR2 is FYNNEI. Deletions cut 7 bases from V and 2 bases from J, with 11 bases between. This chain's CDR3 is CASTGRGNYGYTF. CDR3 DNA: TGTGCCAGCACGGGCAGAGGGAACTATGGCTACACCTTC.